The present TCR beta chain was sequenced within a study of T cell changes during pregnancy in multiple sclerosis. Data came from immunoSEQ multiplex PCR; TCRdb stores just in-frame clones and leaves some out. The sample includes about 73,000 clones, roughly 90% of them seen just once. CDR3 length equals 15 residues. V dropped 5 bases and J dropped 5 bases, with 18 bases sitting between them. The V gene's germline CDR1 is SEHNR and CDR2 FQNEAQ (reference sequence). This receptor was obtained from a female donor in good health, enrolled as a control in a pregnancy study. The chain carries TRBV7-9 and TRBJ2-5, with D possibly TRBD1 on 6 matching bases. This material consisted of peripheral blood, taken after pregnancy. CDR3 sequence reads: CASSARDVRGETQYF. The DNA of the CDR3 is TGTGCCAGCAGCGCCCGGGACGTCAGGGGTGAGACCCAGTACTTC.